This T cell receptor (beta chain) is drawn from a study of T-cell memory formation after mild COVID-19. About the study: Clustering of TCRs was largely donor specific.

The germline CDR1 and CDR2 sequences are SGHRS and YFSETQ. The CDR3 sequence is 11 residues long. Trimming shortened V by 0 bases and J by 6 bases, and 4 bases separated the two germline ends. Amplification by 5'RACE using constant-segment primers produced TCR alpha and TCR beta cDNA libraries that carried sample barcodes and UMIs. TCRdb processed the 5' RACE reads anew with MiXCR; each CDR3 protein has one entry. The table records approximately 300,000 distinct CDR3 sequences, roughly 15% of them present only once. This clonotype has just a few counts. The J gene is TRBJ2-7, the V gene TRBV5-1; D unresolved. The sample taken for sequencing was PBMCs or a T cell subset sorted from them (not recorded which). The clonotype originates from a man aged 18 to 29 who had mild COVID-19 (a few samples of this study predate the infection). Cell type and time point are not known. In nucleotides, the CDR3 is TGCGCCAGCAGCTTGGCCTCCGAGCAGTACTTC. Protein: CASSLASEQYF.